These T cell receptor beta chains were read from a single sample in a study of blood T cell repertoires in COVID-19. The table came from immunoSEQ multiplex PCR; TCRdb's copy has only in-frame clones and leaves some out. The table lists 95,000 to 150,000 clones, around four fifths of them singletons. Specimen: peripheral blood. All receptors derive from a man between 60 and 70 years old with active or convalescent COVID-19. Each CDR3 is given with its conserved first and last residue. A D gene is named only where the DNA matches it firmly. The listing skips clone size in some rows; elsewhere it reads once, few, many or a size class.

abundance | j_gene | v_gene | d_gene | CDR3nt | CDR3aa
NA | TRBJ2-2 | TRBV5-1 | TRBD1 | TGCGCCAGCAGCCCGGACAGGGTTGGGGCCGGGGAGCTGTTTTTT | CASSPDRVGAGELFF
NA | TRBJ2-5 | TRBV11-3 | TRBD1 | TGTGCCAGCAGCCGAGGGACAGGGATTGGAGAGACCCAGTACTTC | CASSRGTGIGETQYF
once | TRBJ2-1 | TRBV27 | TRBD2 | TGTGCCAGCAGTTTACCGGGGGGGACCTACAATGAGCAGTTCTTC | CASSLPGGTYNEQFF
NA | TRBJ2-3 | TRBV18 | NA | TGTGCCAGCTCACCGACCGCGGCGGGCATCACAGATACGCAGTATTTT | CASSPTAAGITDTQYF
NA | TRBJ1-4 | TRBV5-4 | TRBD1 | TGTGCCAGCGAGGACAGGGCGTACGAAAAACTGTTTTTT | CASEDRAYEKLFF
NA | TRBJ2-7 | TRBV12-5 | NA | TGTGCTAGCCCAGGGACACCGTACGAGCAGTACTTC | CASPGTPYEQYF
few | TRBJ1-2 | TRBV11-2 | NA | TGTGCCAGCGGAGGTTCTAACTATGGCTACACCTTC | CASGGSNYGYTF
NA | TRBJ2-7 | TRBV6-1 | NA | TGTGCCAGCAGTGAAGTCTTACAGGCGATCTACGAGCAGTACTTC | CASSEVLQAIYEQYF
NA | TRBJ2-7 | TRBV7-3 | TRBD1 | TGTGCCAGCAGCCTCAGGGACAGGGAGGAGCAGTACTTC | CASSLRDREEQYF
NA | TRBJ2-1 | TRBV4-3 | NA | TGCGCCAGCAGCCAAGGCCTAGGAGTAACCTACAATGAGCAGTTCTTC | CASSQGLGVTYNEQFF
many | TRBJ2-1 | TRBV18 | TRBD2 | TGTGCCAGCTCACCGGGGACTAGCATCTATGAGCAGTTCTTC | CASSPGTSIYEQFF
NA | TRBJ2-7 | TRBV6-5 | TRBD1 | TGTGCCAGCAGTTCCGGGACAGGGGGAGAACAGTACTTC | CASSSGTGGEQYF
NA | TRBJ2-7 | TRBV7-2 | TRBD2 | TGTGCCAGCAGCTTTGCGGGCGGGAGCTACGAGCAGTACTTC | CASSFAGGSYEQYF
NA | TRBJ2-5 | TRBV5-1 | TRBD2 | TGCGCCAGCAGCTTGGTGGTAGCGGGAGGAAACCAAGAGACCCAGTACTTC | CASSLVVAGGNQETQYF
NA | TRBJ2-3 | TRBV7-9 | NA | TGTGCCAGCAGCTTAGCGGGCGCAGATACGCAGTATTTT | CASSLAGADTQYF
NA | TRBJ2-7 | TRBV7-9 | TRBD2 | TGTGCCAGCACCAGCGGGAGTTACGAGCAGTACTTC | CASTSGSYEQYF
NA | TRBJ2-1 | TRBV6-2/TRBV6-3 | NA | TGTGCCAGCAGTTACTCCTCCCAGGGTGAGCAGTTCTTC | CASSYSSQGEQFF
NA | TRBJ2-7 | TRBV6-4 | TRBD2 | TGTGCCAGCAGTGACAGTCGAAGGTGGACTAGCGGGAGGGGCGAGCAGTACTTC | CASSDSRRWTSGRGEQYF
NA | TRBJ2-1 | TRBV4-2 | NA | TGTGCCAGCAGCCAAGTTGCCAGGTCAAGCTCCTACAATGAGCAGTTCTTC | CASSQVARSSSYNEQFF
once | TRBJ2-3 | TRBV27 | TRBD1 | TGTGCCAGCAGCCCGTGGGACAGGAACACAGATACGCAGTATTTT | CASSPWDRNTDTQYF
NA | TRBJ2-7 | TRBV7-2 | NA | TGTGCCAGCAGCCGGACGCAGACGGGGGAGCAGTACTTC | CASSRTQTGEQYF
NA | TRBJ2-7 | TRBV28 | NA | TGTGCCAGCAGTTCCCGGGGGTCCTACGAGCAGTACTTC | CASSSRGSYEQYF
once | TRBJ2-5 | TRBV2 | NA | TGTGCCAGCAGTTCACAGGCGCCCCAAGAGACCCAGTACTTC | CASSSQAPQETQYF
NA | TRBJ2-3 | TRBV9 | NA | TGTGCCAGCAGCGTAGGGCGGGGGCACACAGATACGCAGTATTTT | CASSVGRGHTDTQYF